The entry that follows covers one T cell receptor beta chain sequence. This clonotype was found a few times. Its antigen target is currently unknown. No much larger clone is present one base from it, and per-base qualities are unavailable. Donors were 30 to 45 systemically healthy Caucasian individuals from Russia aged 6 to 90 years. Ten milliliters of peripheral blood were drawn from each donor into EDTA-treated Vacutainer tubes. Ficoll-Paque density-gradient centrifugation was used to isolate PBMCs, with at least 7 million obtained per sample. Trizol reagent was used to extract total RNA from the PBMCs, yielding at least 5.5 micrograms per sample. The percentages of naive CD45RAhigh/CD27high T cells were determined by flow cytometry on a PBMC aliquot from every donor. V is shortened by 8 bases, J by 6 bases, and the region joining them spans 20 bases. Including cysteine and phenylalanine, the CDR3 has 14 amino acids. Just the 42-base CDR3 DNA is kept, in frame starting at base 1. As encoded in the germline V gene, CDR1 is MDHEN while CDR2 is SYDVKM.

The library was obtained by 5' RACE. The data were produced on an Illumina HiSeq 2500. A second about 7 to 12 cycle PCR used a sample-barcoded 5' primer and a J-beta primer mix. A unique molecular identifier was introduced onto each TCR beta cDNA molecule by a template-switch 5' adaptor carrying 12 random nucleotides. Each sample yielded at least 2.5 million CDR3-containing paired-end reads. The Mint cDNA synthesis kit, primed by a TRBC-specific oligonucleotide, was used to synthesize first-strand cDNA from all RNA. Following uracil-DNA glycosylase treatment, a first 18-cycle PCR with universal primers M1SS and BC2_uni_R was performed on all cDNA. The authors' pipeline ran thus. Normalization of each sample was performed by random selection of 1 million high-quality reads, each carrying a distinct molecular identifier. Instead of being binned into consensus sequences, reads that shared molecular identifiers were thrown out. CDR3 identification, clonotype clustering and error correction used MiTCR with a Q25 quality threshold and the strictest error-elimination algorithm. A nonparametric unseen species model using Euler transformation provided a lower-bound estimate of total TCR beta diversity. TCRdb applied fastp at Q25 and MiXCR to the public reads, then kept only in-frame beta chains. Every distinct CDR3 protein forms one entry, paired with its most common genes and DNA. TCRdb's processing, not the authors' own work, is the source of the V and J calls. This sample comprises some 290,000 distinct CDR3 sequences, 25% to 30% of them detected only once. The biggest ten clones account for 29% of the sample.

This entry is derived from a study of blood T cells in healthy people across ages (dated by TCRdb to between 2014 and 2016). General notes on the study: In model experiments, template switching captured about one uniquely barcoded TCR beta cDNA molecule for every two T cells. To track age-related changes in TCR beta repertoire diversity, the study relied on deep sequencing normalized with unique cDNA molecular identifiers. Donors were grouped into four age groups: young (average roughly 17 years), middle-aged (39), aged (62) and long-lived (approximately 78). To avoid experimental bias, donors of different ages were spread randomly across the sequencing lanes. The study analyzed two additional independent replicas of 1 million unique cDNA reads from the same blood draw for two donors, one aged 18 to 29 and one aged 80 or older.

The study at large found these results: Because donor CMV infection status was unknown, age-related changes in expanded clonotypes were potentially confounded. As age increased, observed TCR beta diversity per million T cells dropped in a roughly linear way, and a significant reduction was already evident by age 40. Estimates of total diversity from one million sequenced T cells were regarded as lower bounds and underestimates. The long-lived group showed more naive CD4+ T cells, fewer expanded clones and increased TCR diversity than the aged group, suggesting age selection. Observed TCR beta diversity correlated strongly with the percentage of naive T cells measured by flow cytometry. Bulk unsorted PBMC profiling prevented conclusive comparison of naive and antigen-experienced compartments.

The V and J genes are TRBV28 and TRBJ2-7, and TRBD1 may be the D gene, going by 7 matching bases. Sequencing was carried out using blood. The clonotype was recovered from a woman in her seventies in good health. The sequenced DNA: TGTGCCAGCTGCCCAGGGGGGTCCGTCTTCGAGCAGTACTTC. This codes for CASCPGGSVFEQYF.